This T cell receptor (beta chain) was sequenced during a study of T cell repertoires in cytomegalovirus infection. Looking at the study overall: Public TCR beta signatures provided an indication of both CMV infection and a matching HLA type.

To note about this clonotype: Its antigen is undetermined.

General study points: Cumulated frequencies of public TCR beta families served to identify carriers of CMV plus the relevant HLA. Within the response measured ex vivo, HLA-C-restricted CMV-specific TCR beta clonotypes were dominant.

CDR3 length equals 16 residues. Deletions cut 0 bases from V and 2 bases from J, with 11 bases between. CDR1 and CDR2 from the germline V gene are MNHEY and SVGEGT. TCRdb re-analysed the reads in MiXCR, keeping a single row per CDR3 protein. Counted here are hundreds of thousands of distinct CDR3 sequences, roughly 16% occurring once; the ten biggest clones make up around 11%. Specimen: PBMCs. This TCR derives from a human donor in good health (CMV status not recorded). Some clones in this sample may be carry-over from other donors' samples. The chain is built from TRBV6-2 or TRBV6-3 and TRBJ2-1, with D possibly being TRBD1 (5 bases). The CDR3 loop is CASSYSIKGAYNEQFF. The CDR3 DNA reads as TGTGCCAGCAGTTACTCTATCAAAGGGGCCTACAATGAGCAGTTCTTC.